Following are 14 T cell receptor beta chains from one sample sequenced in a study of shared clonotypes between healthy human individuals. The assay was immunoSEQ multiplex PCR, and TCRdb's table has in-frame clones only and misses some. The table lists 2 million to 3 million clones, approximately 93% of them singletons. The material sequenced was naive CD4+ T cells from PBMCs. The sample's subset: CD45RA+ positively selected. These receptors all stem from a man aged 18 to 30 in good health. Some clones in this sample may be carry-over from other donors' samples.

Only a few counts were recorded for this clone. The chain is built from TRBV29-1 and TRBJ1-1, with D unresolved. The CDR3 spans 13 residues. Germline loops: CDR1 SQVTM, CDR2 ANQGSEA. V dropped 6 bases and J dropped 4 bases, with 15 bases sitting between them. The CDR3 nucleotides are TGCAGCGTGGCAGAAACTTTTGGCACTGAAGCTTTCTTT. Protein product: CSVAETFGTEAFF.

This clone was seen once. The chain couples TRBV18 to TRBJ1-3; D may be TRBD1 (6 bases). The V gene's germline CDR1 is KGHSH and CDR2 LQKENI. This CDR3 comprises 15 residues. With 1 base removed from V and 6 bases from J, the gap between germline ends came to 13 bases. Here the CDR3 reads CASSPRGQGKNTIYF. The CDR3 nucleotides are TGTGCCAGCTCACCACGGGGTCAGGGGAAAAACACCATATATTTT.

The V call is TRBV11-2, the J call TRBJ2-1, with D perhaps matching TRBD1 or TRBD2 (6 bases each). V lost 2 bases and J 2 bases, leaving 13 bases between the germline ends. The CDR3 length is 16 residues. Germline assignment: CDR1 SGHAT and CDR2 FQNNGV. The CDR3 DNA follows: TGTGCCAGCAGCTTACGGGGGCTTTCAACCTACAATGAGCAGTTCTTC. This gives the protein CASSLRGLSTYNEQFF.

The V and J genes are TRBV11-2 and TRBJ2-7; 11 bases fit TRBD1. CDR3 size: 17 residues. With 2 bases clipped from V and 3 bases from J, the junction kept 9 bases outside the gene matches. Per germline, CDR1 SGHAT and CDR2 FQNNGV. The CDR3 loop reads CASSLIGRDRGNYEQYF. The DNA for the CDR3 is TGTGCCAGCAGCTTAATTGGGCGGGACAGGGGGAACTACGAGCAGTACTTC.

The chain has TRBV6-5 and TRBJ2-3; D is unresolved. The CDR3 totals 15 residues. V was cut by 5 bases and J by 0 bases, with 12 bases left in between. Germline CDR1 is MNHEY and CDR2 is SVGAGI. The DNA for the CDR3 is TGTGCCAGCAGTAGAACGTTTATTAGCACAGATACGCAGTATTTT. Protein: CASSRTFISTDTQYF.

The DNA of the CDR3 is TGCGCCAGCCGAAGCAGGGAAATCACTGAAGCTTTCTTT. The encoded protein is CASRSREITEAFF. The V and J genes are TRBV5-1 and TRBJ1-1; the D gene is possibly TRBD1 (5 bases). CDR1 is SGHRS and CDR2 is YFSETQ in the germline V gene. Trimming pared 7 bases from V and 4 bases from J, leaving 14 bases between. The CDR3 contains 13 residues.

This clone was picked up a small number of times. The CDR3 loop reads CASREGPQLGEQYF. CDR3 DNA sequence: TGTGCCAGCAGAGAGGGACCCCAACTTGGGGAGCAGTACTTC. The gene calls are TRBV6-1 and TRBJ2-7, with D perhaps matching TRBD1 or TRBD2 (5 bases each). This CDR3 spans 14 amino acids. Germline V gene data show CDR1 as MNHNS and CDR2 as SASEGT. Trimming left V 6 bases short and J 7 bases short, with 19 bases between.

In its sample, this clone was seen once. This chain links TRBV5-1 with TRBJ2-7, with TRBD2 identical over 10 bases. Germline assignment: CDR1 SGHRS and CDR2 YFSETQ. The CDR3 is 16 amino acids. The V and J ends lost 2 bases and 0 bases, in that order; junction bases with no gene match: 5. The CDR3 bases are TGCGCCAGCAGCTTAGGACTAGCGGCGCTCTCCTACGAGCAGTACTTC. Protein: CASSLGLAALSYEQYF.

Worth noting for this clone: Other DNA sequences in the sample encode the same CDR3. This rearrangement joins TRBV27 to TRBJ2-1; D uncertain. The V gene lost 4 bases and the J gene lost 4 bases, with 5 bases spanning the gap. The CDR3 spans 12 residues. CDR1 is MNHEY and CDR2 is SMNVEV in the germline V gene (reference sequence). CDR3 loop: CASSSRYNEQFF. CDR3 sequence (DNA): TGTGCCAGCAGTTCTAGATACAATGAGCAGTTCTTC.

With respect to this clone: Distinct nucleotide sequences in the sample also encode this CDR3. V is TRBV5-1 and J is TRBJ2-3; D is ambiguous. V gave up 0 bases and J gave up 4 bases, with 9 bases separating them. In germline, CDR1 is SGHRS, CDR2 YFSETQ. This CDR3 has 14 residues. This chain's CDR3 is CASSLGAGPDTQYF. The DNA of the CDR3 is TGCGCCAGCAGCTTGGGAGCCGGCCCAGATACGCAGTATTTT.

The chain is built from TRBV7-3 and TRBJ2-5; a possible D gene is TRBD1 (6 bases). V was pared by 5 bases and J by 0 bases, with 13 bases between. Germline CDR1 SGHTA, CDR2 FQGTGA. This CDR3 spans 15 amino acids. CDR3 nucleotide sequence: TGTGCCAGCAGCCCCGCAGGGGTTAACCAAGAGACCCAGTACTTC. It specifies CASSPAGVNQETQYF.

This sequence joins TRBV2 and TRBJ1-5; D is uncertain. The CDR3 runs 12 residues. V dropped 8 bases and J dropped 7 bases, with 12 bases sitting between them. CDR1 is SNHLY and CDR2 is FYNNEI in the germline V gene. The CDR3 bases are TGTGCCAGCCGGGCCGAATTACAGCCCCAGCATTTT. Protein sequence: CASRAELQPQHF.

This clone was found a few times. The rearrangement joins TRBV19 to TRBJ2-1; D unclear. Trimming shortened V by 5 bases and J by 0 bases, and 17 bases separated the two germline ends. The CDR3 totals 17 residues. Looked up from germline, CDR1 is LNHDA and CDR2 is SQIVND (reference sequence). CDR3 residues: CASSLKLSSLSYNEQFF. The DNA of the CDR3 is TGTGCCAGTAGTCTCAAGTTGTCCAGCCTCTCCTACAATGAGCAGTTCTTC. Full variable domain (outside the CDR3, taken from reference TRBV19 and TRBJ2-1): DGGITQSPKYLFRKEGQNVTLSCEQNLNHDAMYWYRQDPGQGLRLIYYSQIVNDFQKGDIAEGYSVSREKKESFPLTVTSAQKNPTAFYLCASSLKLSSLSYNEQFFGPGTRLTVL.

For this clone: The sample has other DNA sequences that encode this CDR3 too. V is TRBV29-1 and J is TRBJ2-7; 7 positions match TRBD1. The CDR3 length is 12 residues. CDR1 SQVTM and CDR2 ANQGSEA come from the germline V gene. Losses at the gene ends were 4 bases for V and 3 bases for J; bases not matched to a gene: 3. For the CDR3, the DNA is TGCAGCGTTGGACAGGGTAGCTACGAGCAGTACTTC. Its translation is CSVGQGSYEQYF.